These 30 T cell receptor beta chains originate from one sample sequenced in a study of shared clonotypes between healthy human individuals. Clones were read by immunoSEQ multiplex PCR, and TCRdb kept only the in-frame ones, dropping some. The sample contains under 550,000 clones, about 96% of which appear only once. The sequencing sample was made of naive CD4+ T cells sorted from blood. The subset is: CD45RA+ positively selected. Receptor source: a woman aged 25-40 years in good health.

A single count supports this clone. The CDR3 nucleotides are TGTGCCAGCAGGAGGACTAGCGGGAACACCGGGGAGCTGTTTTTT. This encodes CASRRTSGNTGELFF. The chain joins TRBV2 to TRBJ2-2, with TRBD2 identical over 10 bases. Looked up from germline, CDR1 is SNHLY and CDR2 is FYNNEI. The CDR3 sequence is 15 residues long. J gave up 1 base and V 6 bases, and 2 bases lay outside the gene matches.

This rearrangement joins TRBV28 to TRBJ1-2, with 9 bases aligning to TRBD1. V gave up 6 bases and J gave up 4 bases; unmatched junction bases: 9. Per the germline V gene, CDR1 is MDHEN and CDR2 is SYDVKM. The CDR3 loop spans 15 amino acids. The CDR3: CASSSGTGRGYGYTF. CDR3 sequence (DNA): TGTGCCAGCAGCTCGGGGACAGGGAGGGGCTATGGCTACACCTTC.

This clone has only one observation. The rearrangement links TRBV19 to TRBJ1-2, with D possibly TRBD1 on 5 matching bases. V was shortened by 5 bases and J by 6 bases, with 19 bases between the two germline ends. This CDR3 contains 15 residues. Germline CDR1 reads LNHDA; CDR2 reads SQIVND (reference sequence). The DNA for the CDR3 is TGTGCCAGTAGTTTTCGGCTCCGGGGGGAGAATGGCTACACCTTC. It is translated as CASSFRLRGENGYTF.

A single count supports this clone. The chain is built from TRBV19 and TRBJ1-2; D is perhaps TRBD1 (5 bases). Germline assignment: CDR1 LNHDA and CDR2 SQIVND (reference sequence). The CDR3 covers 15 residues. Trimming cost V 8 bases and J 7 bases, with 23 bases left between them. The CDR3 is CASGTQGYGTSGYTF. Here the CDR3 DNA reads TGTGCCAGTGGAACCCAGGGTTACGGCACTAGTGGCTACACCTTC.

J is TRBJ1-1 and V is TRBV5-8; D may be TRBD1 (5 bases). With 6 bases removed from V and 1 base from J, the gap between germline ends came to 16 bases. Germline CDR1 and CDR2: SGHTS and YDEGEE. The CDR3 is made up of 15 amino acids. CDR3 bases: TGTGCCAGCACCCAAGGGACGGTGAAGAACACTGAAGCTTTCTTT. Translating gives CASTQGTVKNTEAFF. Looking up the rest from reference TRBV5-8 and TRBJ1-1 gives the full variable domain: EAGVTQSPTHLIKTRGQQATLRCSPISGHTSVYWYQQALGLGLQFLLWYDEGEERNRGNFPPRFSGRQFPNYSSELNVNALELEDSALYLCASTQGTVKNTEAFFGQGTRLTVV.

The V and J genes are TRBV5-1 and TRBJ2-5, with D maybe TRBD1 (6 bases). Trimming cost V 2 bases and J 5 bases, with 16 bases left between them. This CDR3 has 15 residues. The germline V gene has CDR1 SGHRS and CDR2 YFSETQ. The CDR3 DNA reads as TGCGCCAGCAGCTTCTTAAGGAATGGACAGGAGACCCAGTACTTC. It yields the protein CASSFLRNGQETQYF.

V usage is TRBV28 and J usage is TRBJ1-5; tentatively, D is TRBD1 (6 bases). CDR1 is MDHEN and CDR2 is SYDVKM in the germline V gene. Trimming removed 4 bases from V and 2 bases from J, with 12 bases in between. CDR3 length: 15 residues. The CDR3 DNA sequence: TGTGCCAGCAGTTCAGGGGAGGAAGGCAATCAGCCCCAGCATTTT. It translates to CASSSGEEGNQPQHF.

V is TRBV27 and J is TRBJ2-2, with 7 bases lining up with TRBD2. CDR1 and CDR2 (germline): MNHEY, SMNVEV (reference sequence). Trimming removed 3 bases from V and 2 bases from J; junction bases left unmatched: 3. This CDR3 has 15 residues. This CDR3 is CASSLGGSNTGELFF. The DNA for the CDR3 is TGTGCCAGCAGTTTGGGGGGGAGTAACACCGGGGAGCTGTTTTTT.

This chain's CDR3 is CASSSPTRSSYNEQFF. In nucleotides, the CDR3 is TGTGCCAGCAGCTCACCTACTAGGAGCTCCTACAATGAGCAGTTCTTC. J is TRBJ2-1 and V is TRBV5-8, with TRBD2 as a possible D gene (5 bases). V was clipped by 3 bases and J by 0 bases, with 13 bases between them. The V gene's germline CDR1 is SGHTS and CDR2 YDEGEE. The CDR3 contains 16 residues.

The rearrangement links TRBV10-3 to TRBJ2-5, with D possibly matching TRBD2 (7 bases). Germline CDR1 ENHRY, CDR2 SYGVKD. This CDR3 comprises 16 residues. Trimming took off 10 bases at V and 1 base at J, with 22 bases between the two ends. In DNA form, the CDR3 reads TGTGCCACGGGGCAGGGGCGGGAGACGCCCCAAGAGACCCAGTACTTC. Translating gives CATGQGRETPQETQYF.

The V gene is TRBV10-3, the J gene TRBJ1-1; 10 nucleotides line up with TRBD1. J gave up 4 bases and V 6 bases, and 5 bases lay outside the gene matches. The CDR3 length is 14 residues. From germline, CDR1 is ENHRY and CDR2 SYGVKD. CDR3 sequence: CAISRQGASTEAFF. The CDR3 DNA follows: TGTGCCATCAGCCGACAGGGGGCGAGCACTGAAGCTTTCTTT.

The CDR3 DNA follows: TGTGCCAGTAGTCGCGGGAGGGGGGAGACCCAGTACTTC. Encoded protein: CASSRGRGETQYF. The chain has TRBV19 and TRBJ2-5, with 9 nucleotides matching TRBD2. CDR3 size: 13 residues. Germline CDR1 LNHDA, CDR2 SQIVND (reference sequence). V shed 5 bases, J shed 5 bases, and the junction held 3 bases outside the gene matches.

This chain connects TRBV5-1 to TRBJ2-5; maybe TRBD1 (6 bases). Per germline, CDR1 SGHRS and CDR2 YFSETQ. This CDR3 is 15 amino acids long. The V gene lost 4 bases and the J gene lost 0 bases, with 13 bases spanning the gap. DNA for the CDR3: TGCGCCAGCAGCCCCGGACAGATATACCAAGAGACCCAGTACTTC. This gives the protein CASSPGQIYQETQYF.

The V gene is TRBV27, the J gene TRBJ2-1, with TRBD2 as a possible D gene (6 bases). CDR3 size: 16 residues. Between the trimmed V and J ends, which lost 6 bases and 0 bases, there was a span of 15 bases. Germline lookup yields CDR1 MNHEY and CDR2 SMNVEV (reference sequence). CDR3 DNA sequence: TGTGCCAGCAGACGGGACTCCTGGAGCTCCTACAATGAGCAGTTCTTC. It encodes CASRRDSWSSYNEQFF.

This CDR3 reads CASSFRLAGYNEQFF. The CDR3 nucleotides are TGTGCCAGCAGCTTCCGACTAGCTGGATACAATGAGCAGTTCTTC. J is TRBJ2-1 and V is TRBV7-9, with 7 nucleotides matching TRBD2. The CDR3 is made up of 15 amino acids. V lost 3 bases and J lost 4; bases outside the gene matches: 6. Germline values: CDR1 SEHNR, CDR2 FQNEAQ (reference sequence).

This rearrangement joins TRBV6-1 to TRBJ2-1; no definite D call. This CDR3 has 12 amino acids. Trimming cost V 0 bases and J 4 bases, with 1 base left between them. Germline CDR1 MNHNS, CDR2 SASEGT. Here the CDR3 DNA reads TGTGCCAGCAGTGAAGCTTACAATGAGCAGTTCTTC. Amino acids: CASSEAYNEQFF.

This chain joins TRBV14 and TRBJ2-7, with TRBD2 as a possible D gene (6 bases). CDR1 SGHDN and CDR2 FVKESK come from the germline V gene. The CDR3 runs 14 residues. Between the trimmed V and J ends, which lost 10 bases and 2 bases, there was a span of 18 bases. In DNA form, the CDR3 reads TGTGCCACCTTCCCCGCGGGGCCAACCTACGAGCAGTACTTC. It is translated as CATFPAGPTYEQYF.

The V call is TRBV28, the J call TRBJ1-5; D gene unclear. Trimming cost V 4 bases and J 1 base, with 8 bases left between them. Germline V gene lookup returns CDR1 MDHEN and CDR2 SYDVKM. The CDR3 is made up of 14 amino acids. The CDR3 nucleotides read TGTGCCAGCAGTTCGGCACTAAGCAATCAGCCCCAGCATTTT. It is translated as CASSSALSNQPQHF. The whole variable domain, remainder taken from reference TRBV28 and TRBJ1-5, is DVKVTQSSRYLVKRTGEKVFLECVQDMDHENMFWYRQDPGLGLRLIYFSYDVKMKEKGDIPEGYSVSREKKERFSLILESASTNQTSMYLCASSSALSNQPQHFGDGTRLSIL.

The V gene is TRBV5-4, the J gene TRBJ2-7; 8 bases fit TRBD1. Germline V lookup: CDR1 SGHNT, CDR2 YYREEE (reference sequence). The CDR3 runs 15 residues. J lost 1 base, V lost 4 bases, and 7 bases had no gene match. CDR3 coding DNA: TGTGCCAGCAGCGATGGGACAGGTCAATCCTACGAGCAGTACTTC. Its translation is CASSDGTGQSYEQYF.

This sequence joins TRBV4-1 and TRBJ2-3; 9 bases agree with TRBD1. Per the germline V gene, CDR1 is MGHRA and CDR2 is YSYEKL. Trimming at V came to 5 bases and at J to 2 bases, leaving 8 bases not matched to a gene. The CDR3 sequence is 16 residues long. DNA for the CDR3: TGCGCCAGCAGCTATTCCGGGACAGGGCACACAGATACGCAGTATTTT. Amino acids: CASSYSGTGHTDTQYF.

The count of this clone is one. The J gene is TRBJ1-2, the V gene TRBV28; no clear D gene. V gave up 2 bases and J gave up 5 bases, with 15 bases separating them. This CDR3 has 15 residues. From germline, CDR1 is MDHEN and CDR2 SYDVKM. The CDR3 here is CASSLGGRAVYGYTF. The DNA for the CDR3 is TGTGCCAGCAGTTTAGGAGGTAGGGCTGTTTATGGCTACACCTTC.

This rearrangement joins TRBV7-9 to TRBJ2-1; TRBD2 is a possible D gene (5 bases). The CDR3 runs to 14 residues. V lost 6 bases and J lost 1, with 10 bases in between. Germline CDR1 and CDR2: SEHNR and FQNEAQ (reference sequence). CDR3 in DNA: TGTGCCAGCAGTTGGACTTCATCCTACAATGAGCAGTTCTTC. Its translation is CASSWTSSYNEQFF.

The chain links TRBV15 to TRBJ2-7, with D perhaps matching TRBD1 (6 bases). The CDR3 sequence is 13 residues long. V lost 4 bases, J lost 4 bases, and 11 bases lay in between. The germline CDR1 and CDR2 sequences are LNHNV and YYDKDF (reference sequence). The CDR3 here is CATSKEQGYEQYF. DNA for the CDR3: TGTGCCACCAGCAAAGAACAGGGATACGAGCAGTACTTC. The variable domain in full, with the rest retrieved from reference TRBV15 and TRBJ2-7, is DAMVIQNPRYQVTQFGKPVTLSCSQTLNHNVMYWYQQKSSQAPKLLFHYYDKDFNNEADTPDNFQSRRPNTSFCFLDIRSPGLGDTAMYLCATSKEQGYEQYFGPGTRLTVT.

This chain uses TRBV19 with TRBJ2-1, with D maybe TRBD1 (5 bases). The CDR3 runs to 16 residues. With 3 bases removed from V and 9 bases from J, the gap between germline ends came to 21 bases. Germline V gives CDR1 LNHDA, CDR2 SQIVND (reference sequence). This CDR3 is CASSILGSPSQGEQFF. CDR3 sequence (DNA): TGTGCCAGTAGTATTTTGGGGTCTCCATCTCAGGGTGAGCAGTTCTTC.

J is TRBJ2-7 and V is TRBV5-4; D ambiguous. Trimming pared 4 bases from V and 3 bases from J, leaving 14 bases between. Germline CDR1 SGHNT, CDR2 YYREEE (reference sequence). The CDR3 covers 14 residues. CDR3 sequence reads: CASSAPESNYEQYF. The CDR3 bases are TGTGCCAGCAGCGCCCCGGAGAGCAACTACGAGCAGTACTTC.

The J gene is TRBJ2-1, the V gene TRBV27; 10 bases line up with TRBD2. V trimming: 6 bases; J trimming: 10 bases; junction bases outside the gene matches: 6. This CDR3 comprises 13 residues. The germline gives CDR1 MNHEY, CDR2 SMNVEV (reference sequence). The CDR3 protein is CASRGRLAGEQFF. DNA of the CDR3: TGTGCCAGCAGGGGCCGACTAGCGGGCGAGCAGTTCTTC.

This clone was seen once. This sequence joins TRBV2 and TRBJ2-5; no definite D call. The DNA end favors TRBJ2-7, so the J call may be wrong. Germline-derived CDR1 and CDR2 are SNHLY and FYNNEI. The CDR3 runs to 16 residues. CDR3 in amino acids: CASSEFGSGLFYEQYF. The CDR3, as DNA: TGTGCCAGCAGTGAATTTGGGTCAGGCCTCTTTTACGAGCAGTACTTC.

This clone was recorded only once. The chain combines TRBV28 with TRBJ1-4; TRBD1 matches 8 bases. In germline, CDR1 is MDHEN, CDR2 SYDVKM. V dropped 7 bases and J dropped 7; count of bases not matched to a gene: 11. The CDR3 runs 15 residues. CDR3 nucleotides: TGTGCCAGCACCGAGCGTTACAGGGGGAGTGAAAAACTGTTTTTT. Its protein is CASTERYRGSEKLFF.

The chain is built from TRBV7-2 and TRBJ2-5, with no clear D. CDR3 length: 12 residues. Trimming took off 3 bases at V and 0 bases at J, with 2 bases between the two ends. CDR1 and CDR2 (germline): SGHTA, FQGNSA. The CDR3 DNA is TGTGCCAGCAGCTTTAACCAAGAGACCCAGTACTTC. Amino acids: CASSFNQETQYF.

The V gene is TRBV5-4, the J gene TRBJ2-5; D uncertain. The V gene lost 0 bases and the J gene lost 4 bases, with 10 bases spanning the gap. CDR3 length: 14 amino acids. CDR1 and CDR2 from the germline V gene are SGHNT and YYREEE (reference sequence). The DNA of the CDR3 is TGTGCCAGCAGCTTGGGAGCTATCCGAGAGACCCAGTACTTC. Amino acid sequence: CASSLGAIRETQYF. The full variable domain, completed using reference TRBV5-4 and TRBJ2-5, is ETGVTQSPTHLIKTRGQQVTLRCSSQSGHNTVSWYQQALGQGPQFIFQYYREEENGRGNFPPRFSGLQFPNYSSELNVNALELDDSALYLCASSLGAIRETQYFGPGTRLLVL.